The present T cell receptor (beta chain) was sequenced within a study of cytomegalovirus exposure and HLA in healthy donors. Findings and limits, study-wide: Later on, analysis showed that most CMV-associated TCR beta chains appeared to be HLA-restricted. Other equally common chains were less clonally expanded than HLA-associated TCR beta chains, a later analysis showed. A later analysis reportedly identified an Asian-associated ancestry cluster as carrying fewer N-insertions than the roughly 700-donor mean. Association of a missense DCLRE1C variant with TCR beta V- and J-gene trimming was reported in a later analysis.

Trimming shortened V by 3 bases and J by 8 bases, and 13 bases separated the two germline ends. CDR1 and CDR2 (germline): LNHNV, YYDKDF (reference sequence). The length of the CDR3 is 13 residues. Worth noting for this clone: Its antigen is as yet unknown.

Both 60 Vbeta primers and 13 Jbeta primers went into the PCR. Sequenced by immunoSEQ multiplex PCR; TCRdb stores in-frame clones only, minus some. The sample yields roughly 100,000 clones, around 72% seen once. The source is a man aged 30 to 45 in good health and CMV-seronegative. Specimen: PBMCs. The rearrangement uses TRBV15 and TRBJ1-2; D not certain. The CDR3 loop is CATSRDYAGGYTF. The CDR3 coding sequence is TGTGCCACCAGCAGGGATTATGCCGGGGGCTACACCTTC.